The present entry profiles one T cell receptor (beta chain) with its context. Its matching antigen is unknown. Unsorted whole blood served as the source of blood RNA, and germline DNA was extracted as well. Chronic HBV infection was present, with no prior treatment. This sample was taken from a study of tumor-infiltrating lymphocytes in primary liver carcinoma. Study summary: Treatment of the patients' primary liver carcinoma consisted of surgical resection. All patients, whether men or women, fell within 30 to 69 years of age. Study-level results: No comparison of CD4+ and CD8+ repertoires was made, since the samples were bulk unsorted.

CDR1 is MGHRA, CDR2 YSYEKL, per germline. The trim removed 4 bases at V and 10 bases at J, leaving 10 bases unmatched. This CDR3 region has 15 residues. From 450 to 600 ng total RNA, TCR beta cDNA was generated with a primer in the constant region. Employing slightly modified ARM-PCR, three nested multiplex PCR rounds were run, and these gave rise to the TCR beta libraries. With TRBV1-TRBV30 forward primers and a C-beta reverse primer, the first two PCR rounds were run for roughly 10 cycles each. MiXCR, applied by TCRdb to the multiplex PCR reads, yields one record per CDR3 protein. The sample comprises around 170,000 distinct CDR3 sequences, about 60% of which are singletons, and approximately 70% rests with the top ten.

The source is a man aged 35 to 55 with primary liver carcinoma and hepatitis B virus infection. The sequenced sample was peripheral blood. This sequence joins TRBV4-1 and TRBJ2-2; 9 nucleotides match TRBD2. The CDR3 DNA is TGCGCCAGCAGCCTAATGATTAGCGGGAGCCTGGAGCTGTTTTTT. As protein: CASSLMISGSLELFF.